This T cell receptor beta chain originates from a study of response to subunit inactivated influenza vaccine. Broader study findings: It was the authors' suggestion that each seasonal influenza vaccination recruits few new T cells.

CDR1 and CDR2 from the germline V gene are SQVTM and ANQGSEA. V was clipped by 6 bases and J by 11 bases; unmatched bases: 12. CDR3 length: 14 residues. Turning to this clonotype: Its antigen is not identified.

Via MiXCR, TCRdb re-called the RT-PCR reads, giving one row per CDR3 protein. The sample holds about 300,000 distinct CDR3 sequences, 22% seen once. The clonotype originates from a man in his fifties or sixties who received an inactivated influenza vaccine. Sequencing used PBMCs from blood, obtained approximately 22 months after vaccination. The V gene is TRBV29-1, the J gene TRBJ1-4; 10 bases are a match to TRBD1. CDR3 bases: TGCAGCGTGCGTGAGGACAGGGGGTCGGGGAAACTGTTTTTT. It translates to CSVREDRGSGKLFF.